This T cell receptor (beta chain) was found in a study of T-cell reconstitution after alpha-beta-depleted transplantation in children. Germline V gene data show CDR1 as MNHNS and CDR2 as SASEGT. The CDR3 sequence is 17 residues long. Unique molecular identifiers were used in preparing the TCRbeta library. TCRdb reanalysed the PCR reads using MiXCR and keeps one entry per CDR3 protein. The sample contains around 600,000 distinct CDR3 sequences, roughly a tenth of which appear only once. This clonotype was recorded many times. Sequence at one end of the junction differs from germline and may be a read error.

The chain links TRBV6-1 to TRBJ1-5; 10 nucleotides agree with TRBD1. Material: PBMCs from the stem cell graft donor, obtained from the stem cell graft. The sequence derives from a human donor who donated a stem cell graft to a child with acute myeloid leukemia. The CDR3: CASSQARTGGFNQPQHF. For the CDR3, the DNA is TGTGCCAGCAGTCAAGCTAGGACAGGGGGGTTCAATCAGCCCCAGCATTTT.